Shown below are 19 T cell receptor beta chains from a single sample sequenced in a study of blood T cell repertoires in COVID-19. The table came from immunoSEQ multiplex PCR; TCRdb's copy has only in-frame clones and leaves some out. The profile shows 300,000 to 350,000 clones, around 87% of them singletons. The specimen was PBMCs or T cells enriched from blood (not recorded which). These receptors were taken from a woman aged 18-29 years with acute COVID-19.

CDR3 DNA: TGTGCCAGTAAGGACAGGGGGACTGAAGCTTTCTTT. This translates into CASKDRGTEAFF. V is TRBV19 and J is TRBJ1-1, with 10 positions matching TRBD1. CDR1 and CDR2 (germline): LNHDA, SQIVND (reference sequence). Trimming took 7 bases from V and 5 from J; bases not matched to a gene: 1. The CDR3 has 12 amino acids.

This chain joins TRBV27 and TRBJ2-2, with 9 bases matching TRBD2. The V segment lost 4 bases and the J segment 6 bases; nucleotides outside the gene matches: 6. Per the germline V gene, CDR1 is MNHEY and CDR2 is SMNVEV (reference sequence). The CDR3 is made up of 15 amino acids. The CDR3 region is CASSSIAGAAGELFF. The CDR3, as DNA: TGTGCCAGCAGTTCTATAGCGGGAGCCGCCGGGGAGCTGTTTTTT.

The chain is built from TRBV5-8 and TRBJ2-3; 7 nucleotides agree with TRBD1. Germline trimming cut 4 bases from V and 1 base from J; bases unmatched to any gene: 9. CDR1 and CDR2 (germline): SGHTS, YDEGEE. The CDR3 loop spans 16 amino acids. CDR3 residues: CASSPYRGMGTDTQYF. As DNA, the CDR3 is TGTGCCAGCAGCCCGTACAGGGGAATGGGCACAGATACGCAGTATTTT.

The J gene is TRBJ2-1, the V gene TRBV11-1, with a possible D match to TRBD2 (5 bases). CDR3 length equals 14 residues. V was pared by 5 bases and J by 7 bases, with 15 bases between. In germline, CDR1 is SGHAT, CDR2 FQDESV (reference sequence). CDR3 loop: CASSPALAGNEQFF. The CDR3 nucleotides are TGTGCCAGCAGCCCCGCGCTAGCCGGGAATGAGCAGTTCTTC.

This sequence joins TRBV19 and TRBJ1-1, with D perhaps TRBD1 (6 bases). The V and J ends lost 5 bases and 5 bases respectively, with 12 bases between them. Germline loops: CDR1 LNHDA, CDR2 SQIVND (reference sequence). The CDR3 is 13 residues long. The chain's CDR3 is CASSVHRETEAFF. The DNA for the CDR3 is TGTGCCAGTAGTGTCCACAGGGAAACTGAAGCTTTCTTT.

The rearrangement uses TRBV9 and TRBJ2-3; 11 nucleotides align to TRBD2. CDR1 SGDLS and CDR2 YYNGEE come from the germline V gene. Trimming at V came to 4 bases and at J to 8 bases, leaving 12 bases not matched to a gene. CDR3 length: 16 amino acids. The CDR3 is CASSFRLAGRNGTQYF. The CDR3 region has the DNA TGTGCCAGCAGCTTCCGACTAGCGGGAAGAAATGGTACGCAGTATTTT.

The table lists this clone with a count of one. The CDR3, as DNA: TGTGCCAGCAGCTTAGGGGCTAGCGGTGACAGCTCCTACAATGAGCAGTTCTTC. Protein product: CASSLGASGDSSYNEQFF. The chain links TRBV7-3 to TRBJ2-1, with 7 bases fitting TRBD2. The CDR3 covers 18 residues. V lost 2 bases and J lost 0; bases outside the gene matches: 10. CDR1 and CDR2 from the germline V gene are SGHTA and FQGTGA.

The V gene is TRBV29-1, the J gene TRBJ1-2; 9 nucleotides line up with TRBD1. After removal of 6 bases from V and 12 bases from J, the junction contained 8 bases not matched to a gene. CDR1 is SQVTM, CDR2 ANQGSEA, per germline. The CDR3 length is 11 residues. DNA for the CDR3: TGCAGCGTCCGGGACAGGGTTTATAACACCTTC. This codes for CSVRDRVYNTF.

A few counts support this clone. The chain carries TRBV19 and TRBJ2-2; D ambiguous. The CDR3 length is 12 residues. Germline CDR1 and CDR2: LNHDA and SQIVND (reference sequence). V lost 5 bases and J 5 bases, leaving 6 bases between the germline ends. The CDR3 loop reads CASSFHTGELFF. The CDR3 nucleotides are TGTGCCAGTAGTTTCCATACCGGGGAGCTGTTTTTT.

The genes are TRBV11-2 and TRBJ2-7, with D perhaps matching TRBD2 (5 bases). This CDR3 comprises 12 residues. CDR1 and CDR2 from the germline V gene are SGHAT and FQNNGV. V dropped 0 bases and J dropped 10 bases, with 10 bases sitting between them. The CDR3 DNA sequence: TGTGCCAGCAGCTTAGATCAGCGGCCACAGTACTTC. Translation gives CASSLDQRPQYF.

This chain joins TRBV6-5 and TRBJ1-4; 7 nucleotides match TRBD1. From germline, CDR1 is MNHEY and CDR2 SVGAGI. Trimming took 4 bases from V and 3 from J; bases not matched to a gene: 2. The CDR3 is made up of 14 amino acids. The CDR3 DNA reads TGTGCCAGCAGTTTCGACAGGGCTAATGAAAAACTGTTTTTT. Amino acid sequence: CASSFDRANEKLFF.

The chain uses TRBV29-1 and TRBJ2-1, with 12 bases that match TRBD2. The germline V gene encodes CDR1 SQVTM and CDR2 ANQGSEA. The CDR3 length is 17 residues. V was pared by 6 bases and J by 1 base, with 10 bases of the junction left unmatched. The CDR3 is CSVLRTSGKLSYNEQFF. CDR3 coding DNA: TGCAGCGTCCTAAGGACTAGCGGGAAACTTTCCTACAATGAGCAGTTCTTC.

This clone was recorded once. As DNA, the CDR3 is TGTGCCACCAGTGATTTGGCCCAGGGAAAGAATGGCTACACCTTC. This sequence encodes CATSDLAQGKNGYTF. The V call is TRBV24-1, the J call TRBJ1-2, with a tentative D call TRBD1 (5 bases). Trimming took 0 bases from V and 6 from J, leaving 13 bases between them. The length of the CDR3 is 15 residues. The germline CDR1 and CDR2 sequences are KGHDR and SFDVKD.

The V gene is TRBV9, the J gene TRBJ1-1; possible D gene TRBD1, 5 bases. Germline values: CDR1 SGDLS, CDR2 YYNGEE. V lost 0 bases to trimming and J lost 1 base, with 28 bases between them. This CDR3 is built from 21 residues. Written as DNA, the CDR3 is TGTGCCAGCAGCGTAGCTACGATGCAGGGAAAATACAATGGTGGGAACACTGAAGCTTTCTTT. Residues: CASSVATMQGKYNGGNTEAFF.

The chain combines TRBV11-3 with TRBJ1-2; TRBD1 agrees at 9 bases. Germline V gene data show CDR1 as SGHNT and CDR2 as YENEEA. V trimming: 2 bases; J trimming: 7 bases; junction bases outside the gene matches: 11. CDR3 length equals 16 residues. CDR3 in DNA: TGTGCCAGCAGCTTATCGGGGACAGGGCGGATTTCTGGCTACACCTTC. Amino acids: CASSLSGTGRISGYTF.

V usage is TRBV5-1 and J usage is TRBJ2-1, with TRBD2 matching over 7 bases. The CDR3 extends over 18 amino acids. The V segment lost 0 bases and the J segment 2 bases; nucleotides outside the gene matches: 11. The germline V gene has CDR1 SGHRS and CDR2 YFSETQ. The CDR3 reads CASSLGAAGWSPYNEQFF. Here the CDR3 DNA reads TGCGCCAGCAGCTTGGGGGCAGCGGGATGGAGCCCCTACAATGAGCAGTTCTTC. Full variable domain (rest looked up from reference TRBV5-1 and TRBJ2-1): KAGVTQTPRYLIKTRGQQVTLSCSPISGHRSVSWYQQTPGQGLQFLFEYFSETQRNKGNFPGRFSGRQFSNSRSEMNVSTLELGDSALYLCASSLGAAGWSPYNEQFFGPGTRLTVL.

This chain joins TRBV7-6 and TRBJ1-4; 8 positions match TRBD1. Germline loops: CDR1 SGHVS, CDR2 FNYEAQ. There are 14 residues in the CDR3. The V segment lost 5 bases and the J segment 10 bases; nucleotides outside the gene matches: 9. In nucleotides, the CDR3 is TGTGCCAGCAGCCCAGGACAGGGAGTAGGAAAACTGTTTTTT. Translating it yields CASSPGQGVGKLFF.

V gene TRBV30 combines with J gene TRBJ2-7; 7 nucleotides agree with TRBD1. The ends lost 6 bases at V and 7 bases at J; junction bases unmatched: 12. This CDR3 has 13 amino acids. Germline-derived CDR1 and CDR2 are GTSNPN and SVGIG (reference sequence). The CDR3 DNA reads as TGTGCCTGTGCCACCGGGACAGATTTAGAGCAGTACTTC. As protein: CACATGTDLEQYF.

V gene TRBV7-9 combines with J gene TRBJ2-7, with TRBD2 identical over 10 bases. Germline CDR1 and CDR2: SEHNR and FQNEAQ (reference sequence). The CDR3 covers 16 residues. V lost 4 bases and J lost 1; bases outside the gene matches: 7. As DNA, the CDR3 is TGTGCCAGCAGCTCTGTAGCGGGAGGATCATCCTACGAGCAGTACTTC. Its translation is CASSSVAGGSSYEQYF.